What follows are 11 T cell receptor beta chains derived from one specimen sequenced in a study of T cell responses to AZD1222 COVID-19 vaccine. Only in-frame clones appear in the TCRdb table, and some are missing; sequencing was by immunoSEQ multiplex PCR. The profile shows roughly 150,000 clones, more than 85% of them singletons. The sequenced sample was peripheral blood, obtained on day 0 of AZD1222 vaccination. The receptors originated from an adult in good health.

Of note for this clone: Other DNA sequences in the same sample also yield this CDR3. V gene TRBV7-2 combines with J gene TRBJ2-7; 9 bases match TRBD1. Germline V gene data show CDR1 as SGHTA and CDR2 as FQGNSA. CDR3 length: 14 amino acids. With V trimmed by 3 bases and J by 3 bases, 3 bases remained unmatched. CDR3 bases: TGTGCCAGCAGCTTCGGACAGGGGAGCTACGAGCAGTACTTC. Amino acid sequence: CASSFGQGSYEQYF.

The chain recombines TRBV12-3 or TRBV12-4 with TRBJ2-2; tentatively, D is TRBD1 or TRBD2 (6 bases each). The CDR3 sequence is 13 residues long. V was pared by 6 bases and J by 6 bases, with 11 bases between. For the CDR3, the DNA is TGTGCCAGCAGGCCAGGGGAGGCCGGGGAGCTGTTTTTT. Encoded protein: CASRPGEAGELFF.

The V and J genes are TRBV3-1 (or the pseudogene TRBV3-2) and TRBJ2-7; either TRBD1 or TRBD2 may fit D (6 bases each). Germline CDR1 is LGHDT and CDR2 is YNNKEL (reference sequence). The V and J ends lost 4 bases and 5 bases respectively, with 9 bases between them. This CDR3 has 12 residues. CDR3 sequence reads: CASSPGGHEQYF. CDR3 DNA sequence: TGTGCCAGCAGCCCCGGGGGCCACGAGCAGTACTTC.

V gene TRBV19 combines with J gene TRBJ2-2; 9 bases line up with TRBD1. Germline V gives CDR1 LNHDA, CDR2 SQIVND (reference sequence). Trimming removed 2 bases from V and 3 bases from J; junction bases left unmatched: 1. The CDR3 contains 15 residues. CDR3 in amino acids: CASSITGGYTGELFF. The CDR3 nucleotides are TGTGCCAGTAGTATAACAGGGGGCTACACCGGGGAGCTGTTTTTT. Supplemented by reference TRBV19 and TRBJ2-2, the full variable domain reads DGGITQSPKYLFRKEGQNVTLSCEQNLNHDAMYWYRQDPGQGLRLIYYSQIVNDFQKGDIAEGYSVSREKKESFPLTVTSAQKNPTAFYLCASSITGGYTGELFFGEGSRLTVL.

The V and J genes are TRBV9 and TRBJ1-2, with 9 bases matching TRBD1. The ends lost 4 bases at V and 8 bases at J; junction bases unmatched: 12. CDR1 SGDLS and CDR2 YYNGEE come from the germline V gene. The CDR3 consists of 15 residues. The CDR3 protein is CASSSGQGPEGGYTF. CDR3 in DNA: TGTGCCAGCAGCTCGGGACAGGGTCCTGAGGGGGGCTACACCTTC.

In nucleotides, the CDR3 is TGTGCCAGCAGCTTAGGACATCCTAATTCACCCCTCCACTTT. Translation gives CASSLGHPNSPLHF. J is TRBJ1-6 and V is TRBV7-9; D remains ambiguous. V shed 1 base and J shed 6 bases, with 7 bases lying between them. The V gene's germline CDR1 is SEHNR and CDR2 FQNEAQ (reference sequence). CDR3 size: 14 residues.

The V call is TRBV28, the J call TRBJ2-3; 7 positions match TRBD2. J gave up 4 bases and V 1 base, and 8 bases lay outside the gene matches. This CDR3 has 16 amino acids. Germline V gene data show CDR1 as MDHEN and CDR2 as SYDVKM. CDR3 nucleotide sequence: TGTGCCAGCAGTTTATATGGCGGGAGTTTTTCAGATACGCAGTATTTT. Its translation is CASSLYGGSFSDTQYF.

The CDR3 region has the DNA TGTGCCAGCAGCTCGTCTACAGATACGCAGTATTTT. Amino acids: CASSSSTDTQYF. The chain recombines TRBV11-1 with TRBJ2-3; D gene ambiguous. Trimming stripped 4 bases from V and 3 bases from J, with 5 bases between. The length of the CDR3 is 12 residues. Germline V gene data show CDR1 as SGHAT and CDR2 as FQDESV (reference sequence).

CDR3 protein: CASSQRAEQVRAFF. The CDR3 DNA follows: TGTGCCAGCAGCCAAAGGGCCGAGCAGGTTAGAGCTTTCTTT. The V call is TRBV3-1 (or the pseudogene TRBV3-2), the J call TRBJ1-1; the D is unclear. The CDR3 has 14 amino acids. Trimming shortened V by 2 bases and J by 10 bases, and 17 bases separated the two germline ends. Germline assignment: CDR1 LGHDT and CDR2 YNNKEL (reference sequence).

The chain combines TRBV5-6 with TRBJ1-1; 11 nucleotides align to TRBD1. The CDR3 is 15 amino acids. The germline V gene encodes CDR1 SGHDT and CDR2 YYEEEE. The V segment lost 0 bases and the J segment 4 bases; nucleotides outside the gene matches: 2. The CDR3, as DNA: TGTGCCAGCAGCTTGGTTGGGACAGGGGGCACTGAAGCTTTCTTT. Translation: CASSLVGTGGTEAFF.

This CDR3 is CASSRRWEGKSEAFF. Written as DNA, the CDR3 is TGTGCCAGCAGCCGGAGGTGGGAGGGGAAGTCTGAAGCTTTCTTT. The chain uses TRBV6-5 and TRBJ1-1; D perhaps matches TRBD1 (5 bases). Germline CDR1 is MNHEY and CDR2 is SVGAGI. The CDR3 spans 15 residues. V dropped 6 bases and J dropped 6 bases, with 20 bases sitting between them.